The 9 T cell receptor beta chains reported below all come from one sample, sequenced in a study of cytomegalovirus exposure and HLA in healthy donors. PCR used 60 Vbeta primers and 13 Jbeta primers. Produced via immunoSEQ multiplex PCR; TCRdb's table is partial and in-frame only. Among some 150,000 clones, roughly 82% were seen once, and the ten largest hold 1.5% to 2%. Sequenced material: PBMCs. The receptors here all came from a woman in her twenties or thirties in good health and CMV-seronegative.

This rearrangement joins TRBV7-2 to TRBJ2-7; 14 nucleotides agree with TRBD2. V dropped 4 bases and J dropped 4; count of bases not matched to a gene: 6. This CDR3 is 16 amino acids long. Germline assignment: CDR1 SGHTA and CDR2 FQGNSA. The CDR3 protein is CASSYDGTSGSYEQYF. The CDR3 coding sequence is TGTGCCAGCAGCTACGACGGGACTAGCGGGAGTTACGAGCAGTACTTC.

This clone was seen a single time. The V and J genes are TRBV28 and TRBJ2-2; D is perhaps TRBD1 (6 bases). This CDR3 has 16 residues. CDR1 and CDR2 from the germline V gene are MDHEN and SYDVKM. Deletions cut 5 bases from V and 2 bases from J, with 15 bases between. The CDR3 DNA sequence: TGTGCCAGCAGTACTTTGGGGGCTGCTAACACCGGGGAGCTGTTTTTT. Its translation is CASSTLGAANTGELFF.

The chain combines TRBV19 with TRBJ2-7, with 8 bases fitting TRBD1. Looked up from germline, CDR1 is LNHDA and CDR2 is SQIVND (reference sequence). J gave up 1 base and V 5 bases, and 4 bases lay outside the gene matches. The CDR3 totals 14 residues. CDR3 sequence (DNA): TGTGCCAGTAGTTTCACAGGGGGTTCCTACGAGCAGTACTTC. This gives the protein CASSFTGGSYEQYF.

The V call is TRBV5-1, the J call TRBJ2-7; the match to TRBD1 covers 8 bases. Looked up from germline, CDR1 is SGHRS and CDR2 is YFSETQ. This CDR3 is built from 13 residues. Losses at the gene ends were 2 bases for V and 5 bases for J; bases not matched to a gene: 3. In DNA form, the CDR3 reads TGCGCCAGCAGCTTAAACAGGGGGAACGAGCAGTACTTC. Residues: CASSLNRGNEQYF.

The gene calls are TRBV6-6 and TRBJ1-6; the D is unclear. The V and J ends lost 6 bases and 7 bases respectively, with 16 bases between them. Germline assignment: CDR1 MNHNY and CDR2 SVGAGI (reference sequence). CDR3 length equals 15 residues. The CDR3 DNA sequence: TGTGCCAGCAGGAAGGAAAGGACGGGGAATTCACCCCTCCACTTT. Its protein product is CASRKERTGNSPLHF.

As concerns this clone: Its ends do not fully match the called genes, so a read error is possible. V and J are TRBV7-9 and TRBJ2-1; 7 bases map to TRBD2. Germline loops: CDR1 SEHNR, CDR2 FQNEAQ (reference sequence). This CDR3 has 15 residues. In DNA, the CDR3 is TGTTCCAGCAGCTTAGGGTCTAGCGGCTACAATGAGCAGTTCTTC. This codes for CSSSLGSSGYNEQFF.

This chain uses TRBV5-4 with TRBJ1-1, with unresolved D. Germline values: CDR1 SGHNT, CDR2 YYREEE (reference sequence). The CDR3 has 14 amino acids. V was pared by 0 bases and J by 1 base, with 7 bases between. The DNA for the CDR3 is TGTGCCAGCAGCTTGGACAACCGGAACACTGAAGCTTTCTTT. Protein: CASSLDNRNTEAFF.

J is TRBJ2-3 and V is TRBV9, with 13 bases that match TRBD2. This CDR3 spans 16 amino acids. CDR1 and CDR2 (germline): SGDLS, YYNGEE. V lost 4 bases, J lost 4 bases, and 6 bases stayed unmatched. As DNA, the CDR3 is TGTGCCAGCAGCTCAAGACTAGCGGGGGGCTCAGATACGCAGTATTTT. Its translation is CASSSRLAGGSDTQYF.

The chain carries TRBV19 and TRBJ2-1, with 11 bases identical to TRBD2. V shed 7 bases and J 4 bases; nucleotides not matched to a gene: 12. The length of the CDR3 is 17 residues. Germline CDR1 and CDR2: LNHDA and SQIVND (reference sequence). Written as DNA, the CDR3 is TGTGCCAGTACCCTTGGACGGGGACTAGCGGAATACAATGAGCAGTTCTTC. Residues: CASTLGRGLAEYNEQFF.